The entry that follows covers one T cell receptor (beta chain) sequence. Only in-frame clones appear in the TCRdb table, and some are missing; sequencing was by immunoSEQ multiplex PCR. Among about 140,000 clones, around 76% were seen once, and the ten largest hold less than 4.5%. This entry comes from a study of blood T cell repertoires in COVID-19. Study in general: Samples came from the United States, Italy and Spain, spanning acute and convalescent COVID-19.

The sequencing input was peripheral blood. This receptor was taken from a man in his fifties or sixties with acute or convalescent COVID-19.

This CDR3 is CASSRTSGRAGETQYF. In DNA, the CDR3 is TGTGCCAGTAGTAGGACTAGCGGGAGGGCCGGGGAGACCCAGTACTTC. This rearrangement joins TRBV19 to TRBJ2-5, with 15 positions matching TRBD2. CDR3 length: 16 residues. In germline, CDR1 is LNHDA, CDR2 SQIVND (reference sequence). V was pared by 4 bases and J by 5 bases, with 5 bases of the junction left unmatched. The complete variable domain, with remaining parts taken from reference TRBV19 and TRBJ2-5, reads DGGITQSPKYLFRKEGQNVTLSCEQNLNHDAMYWYRQDPGQGLRLIYYSQIVNDFQKGDIAEGYSVSREKKESFPLTVTSAQKNPTAFYLCASSRTSGRAGETQYFGPGTRLLVL.